The 7 T cell receptor beta chains given below trace back to one sample, sequenced in a study of blood T cell repertoires in COVID-19. Sequencing used immunoSEQ multiplex PCR; TCRdb keeps in-frame clones, though not all of them. The repertoire holds some 25,000 clones, with around 92% as singletons. The sequenced sample consisted of peripheral blood. The receptors here all came from a human donor in a cohort sampled during active COVID-19.

The chain uses TRBV6-6 and TRBJ1-1; 7 bases align to TRBD1. The germline V gene has CDR1 MNHNY and CDR2 SVGAGI (reference sequence). The CDR3 loop spans 14 amino acids. V was pared by 4 bases and J by 2 bases, with 4 bases of the junction left unmatched. CDR3 sequence reads: CASSFYRGNTEAFF. CDR3 in DNA: TGTGCCAGCAGTTTTTACAGGGGAAACACTGAAGCTTTCTTT.

J is TRBJ2-7 and V is TRBV7-6; D may be TRBD2 (5 bases). The germline CDR1 and CDR2 sequences are SGHVS and FNYEAQ. The CDR3 length is 13 residues. The germline V and J ends were trimmed by 4 bases and 4 bases, with 11 bases remaining between them. Here the CDR3 reads CASSSTRTYEQYF. The CDR3 nucleotides read TGTGCCAGCAGCTCTACTAGGACTTACGAGCAGTACTTC.

The chain has TRBV11-3 and TRBJ2-7; D not resolved. Germline CDR1 SGHNT, CDR2 YENEEA. CDR3 length: 13 residues. V shed 1 base and J shed 6 bases, with 10 bases lying between them. The CDR3 spells CASSLGGPPEQYF. CDR3 sequence (DNA): TGTGCCAGCAGCTTAGGAGGTCCACCCGAGCAGTACTTC.

This sequence joins TRBV28 and TRBJ2-7, with TRBD2 identical over 10 bases. This CDR3 region has 17 residues. V trimming: 2 bases; J trimming: 2 bases; junction bases outside the gene matches: 9. CDR1 and CDR2 (germline): MDHEN, SYDVKM. The CDR3 reads CASSLPLGSGGAYEQYF. The CDR3 DNA reads TGTGCCAGCAGTTTACCCCTGGGGAGCGGGGGGGCCTACGAGCAGTACTTC.

The chain uses TRBV24-1 and TRBJ1-2, with TRBD1 as a possible D gene (6 bases). The CDR3 is 18 residues long. Germline V gene data show CDR1 as KGHDR and CDR2 as SFDVKD. V was cut by 5 bases and J by 1 base, with 22 bases left in between. CDR3 amino acids: CATSARGIGGRDNYGYTF. The CDR3 DNA sequence: TGTGCCACCAGTGCCAGGGGCATTGGAGGTAGGGATAACTATGGCTACACCTTC.

V is TRBV2 and J is TRBJ2-3; TRBD2 is a possible D gene (5 bases). CDR1 is SNHLY and CDR2 is FYNNEI in the germline V gene. This CDR3 is built from 16 residues. V gave up 7 bases and J gave up 1 base, with 18 bases separating them. The CDR3 is CASTKRTPGGTDTQYF. Here the CDR3 DNA reads TGTGCCAGCACCAAGAGGACTCCCGGGGGCACAGATACGCAGTATTTT.

Comment on this clone: The sample contains more than one DNA sequence encoding this CDR3. The gene calls are TRBV11-2 and TRBJ1-2, with 8 bases lining up with TRBD1. V gave up 6 bases and J gave up 5 bases; unmatched junction bases: 8. This CDR3 region has 14 residues. Germline values: CDR1 SGHAT, CDR2 FQNNGV. CDR3 sequence (DNA): TGTGCCAGCAGTCAGGACAGGGTAGGTTATGGCTACACCTTC. Translated: CASSQDRVGYGYTF.